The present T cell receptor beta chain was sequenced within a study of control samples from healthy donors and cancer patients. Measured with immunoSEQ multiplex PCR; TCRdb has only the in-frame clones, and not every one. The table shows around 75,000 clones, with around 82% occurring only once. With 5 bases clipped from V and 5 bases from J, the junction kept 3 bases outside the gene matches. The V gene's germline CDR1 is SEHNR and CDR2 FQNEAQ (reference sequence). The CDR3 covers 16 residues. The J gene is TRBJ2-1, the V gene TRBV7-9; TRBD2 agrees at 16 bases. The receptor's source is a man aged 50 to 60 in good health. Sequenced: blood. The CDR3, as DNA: TGTGCCAGCAGCCCCGGGACTAGCGGGAGGGACAATGAGCAGTTCTTC. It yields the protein CASSPGTSGRDNEQFF. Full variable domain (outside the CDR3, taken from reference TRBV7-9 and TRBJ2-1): DTGVSQNPRHKITKRGQNVTFRCDPISEHNRLYWYRQTLGQGPEFLTYFQNEAQLEKSRLLSDRFSAERPKGSFSTLEIQRTEQGDSAMYLCASSPGTSGRDNEQFFGPGTRLTVL.